This entry is about one T cell receptor beta chain. Its specificity is not known. The source of the sample is a study of CD8 T cells in ankylosing spondylitis. Study results and limitations: Enrichment of disease-linked clones was reportedly significant in matched ankylosing spondylitis synovial fluid. Those disease-linked clones were CD8+; they were also relatively rare in peripheral blood. Earlier literature documents some of the motif variants in reactive arthritis synovial fluid and blood.

MiXCR, applied by TCRdb to the 5' RACE reads, yields one record per CDR3 protein. The sample lists some 120,000 distinct CDR3 sequences, approximately 13% occurring once. Germline CDR1 is SEHNR and CDR2 is FQNEAQ (reference sequence). Trimming shortened V by 5 bases and J by 5 bases, and 15 bases separated the two germline ends. The CDR3 length is 14 residues. The chain joins TRBV7-9 to TRBJ2-5; no firm D call. This receptor was obtained from a female donor with ankylosing spondylitis or in good health (not recorded which). Sequenced material: blood, either unsorted or a sorted T cell fraction (not recorded which). The CDR3 coding sequence is TGTGCCAGCAGCCCCAACGATGGTTTCGAGACCCAGTACTTC. Its protein product is CASSPNDGFETQYF.